The text below deals with one T cell receptor (beta chain). Its cognate antigen is unknown. The protocol was immunoSEQ multiplex PCR, while the TCRdb copy is restricted to in-frame clones and leaves out a portion. The sample consists of tens of thousands of clones, about 87% of them appearing once. The sample is drawn from a study of T cells in narcolepsy. Germline V gene lookup returns CDR1 SQVTM and CDR2 ANQGSEA. V lost 4 bases, J lost 5 bases, and 3 bases stayed unmatched. The CDR3 runs 15 residues. Whole-study results and caveats: Reportedly, autoreactive clonotypes were serially detected in patients' blood but not controls'. In some patient and control memory CD4+ samples, autoreactive clones were absent. Comparing one patient's CSF and blood CD4+ clonotypes highlighted HCRT- and TRIB2-specific autoreactive clonotypes.

The sample was CD45RA- memory CD4+ T cells from PBMCs. The source of this sequence is a human donor with narcolepsy. The chain combines TRBV29-1 with TRBJ2-1, with 15 positions matching TRBD2. DNA of the CDR3: TGCAGCGTTGCGGGACTAGCGGGGGGCGACAATGAGCAGTTCTTC. Protein product: CSVAGLAGGDNEQFF.